This T cell receptor beta chain was sequenced in a study of cytomegalovirus exposure and HLA in healthy donors. Remarks on this clone: Its antigen is not known.

Trimming took 5 bases from V and 7 from J; bases not matched to a gene: 13. This CDR3 has 16 residues. Looked up from germline, CDR1 is SGHTA and CDR2 is FQGNSA. Findings of the study overall: Altogether, 164 TCR beta chains were recorded as cytomegalovirus-associated. For cytomegalovirus status, the classifier reportedly gave diagnoses with high specificity and sensitivity.

Primers for the PCR totalled 60 Vbeta and 13 Jbeta. Sequenced by immunoSEQ multiplex PCR; TCRdb stores in-frame clones only, minus some. Here the sample spans about 150,000 clones, about 73% being singletons. The clonotype originates from a woman aged 40 to 50 in good health and CMV-seronegative. Sequenced material: PBMCs. The chain is built from TRBV7-2 and TRBJ2-7; 11 bases line up with TRBD2. Here the CDR3 DNA reads TGTGCCAGCAGCCTCTCGGCTAGCGGGGGGCAAAGAGAGCAGTACTTC. This codes for CASSLSASGGQREQYF.